The T cell receptor (beta chain) under discussion was sequenced for a study of identical twins. CDR3 size: 14 residues. Germline assignment: CDR1 SNHLY and CDR2 FYNNEI. This clonotype was seen a handful of times. Germline is not matched at one junction end, which may reflect a read error. Template switching supplied a universal primer site; unique molecular identifiers were carried on the cDNA. TCRdb used MiXCR to reprocess the 5' RACE reads, holding one entry per CDR3 protein. The table records 500,000 to 650,000 distinct CDR3 sequences, 7.1% of them present only once. The same specimen was also included in a second study, on yellow fever vaccine responses in identical twins.

This rearrangement joins TRBV2 to TRBJ2-2, with a tentative D call TRBD1 (5 bases). The TCR was taken from a woman aged 18 to 35 in good health. The sample was PBMCs. The CDR3 bases are TGTGCCAGCAGTGAGGCAGGGAACGCCGGGGAGCTGTTTTTT. It codes for CASSEAGNAGELFF.